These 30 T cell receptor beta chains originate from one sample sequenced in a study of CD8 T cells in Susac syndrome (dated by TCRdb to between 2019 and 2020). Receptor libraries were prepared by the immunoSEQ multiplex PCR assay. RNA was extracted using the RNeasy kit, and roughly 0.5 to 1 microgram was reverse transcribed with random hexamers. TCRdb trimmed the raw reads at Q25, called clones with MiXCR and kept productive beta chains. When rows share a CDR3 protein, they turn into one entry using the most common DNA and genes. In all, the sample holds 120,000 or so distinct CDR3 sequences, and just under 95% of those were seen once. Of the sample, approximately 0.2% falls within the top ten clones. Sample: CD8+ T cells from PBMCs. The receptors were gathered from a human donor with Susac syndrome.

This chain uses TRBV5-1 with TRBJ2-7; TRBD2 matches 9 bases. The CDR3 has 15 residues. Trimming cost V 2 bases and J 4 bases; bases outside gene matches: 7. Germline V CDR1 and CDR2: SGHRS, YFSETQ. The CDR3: CASSFLAGAVYEQYF. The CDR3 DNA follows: TGCGCCAGCAGCTTTTTAGCGGGAGCCGTGTACGAGCAGTACTTC.

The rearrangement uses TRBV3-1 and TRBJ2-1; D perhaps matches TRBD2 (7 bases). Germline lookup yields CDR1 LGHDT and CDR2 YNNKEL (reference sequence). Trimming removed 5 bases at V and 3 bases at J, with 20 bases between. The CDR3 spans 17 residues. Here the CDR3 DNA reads TGTGCCAGCAGCTCTATAGAGGGGGGGTATTACTACAATGAGCAGTTCTTC. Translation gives CASSSIEGGYYYNEQFF.

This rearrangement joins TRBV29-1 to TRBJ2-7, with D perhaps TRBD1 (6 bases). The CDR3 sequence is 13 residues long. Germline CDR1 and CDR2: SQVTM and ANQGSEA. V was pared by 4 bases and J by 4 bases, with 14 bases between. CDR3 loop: CSVAPDSRYEQYF. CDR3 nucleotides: TGCAGCGTTGCCCCGGACAGTAGGTACGAGCAGTACTTC.

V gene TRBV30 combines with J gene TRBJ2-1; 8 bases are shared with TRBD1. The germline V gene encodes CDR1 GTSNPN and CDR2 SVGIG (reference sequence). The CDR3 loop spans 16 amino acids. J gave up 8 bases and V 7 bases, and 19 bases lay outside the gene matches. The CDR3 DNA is TGTGCCTCCTGGAGCTATCTAGGACAGGGAGTCGATGAGCAGTTCTTC. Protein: CASWSYLGQGVDEQFF.

DNA of the CDR3: TGTGCCAGTAGTATGGGGGACCCCGCGAACACCGGGGAGCTGTTTTTT. This translates into CASSMGDPANTGELFF. V usage is TRBV19 and J usage is TRBJ2-2; D tentatively fits TRBD1 or TRBD2 (5 bases each). CDR1 is LNHDA, CDR2 SQIVND, per germline (reference sequence). Trimming stripped 3 bases from V and 0 bases from J, with 11 bases between. This CDR3 has 16 amino acids.

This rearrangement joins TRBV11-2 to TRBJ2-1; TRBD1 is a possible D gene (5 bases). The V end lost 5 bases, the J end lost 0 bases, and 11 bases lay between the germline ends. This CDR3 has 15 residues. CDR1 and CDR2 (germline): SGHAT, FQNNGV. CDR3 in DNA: TGTGCCAGCAGCCAAGACAGATACTCCTACAATGAGCAGTTCTTC. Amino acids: CASSQDRYSYNEQFF.

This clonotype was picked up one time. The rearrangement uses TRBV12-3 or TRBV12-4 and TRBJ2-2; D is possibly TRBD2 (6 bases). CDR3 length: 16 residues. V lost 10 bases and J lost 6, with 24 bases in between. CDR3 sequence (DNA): TGTGCCACCTACTCTGGGAGGTCCTTCGCTCCCGGGGAGCTGTTTTTT. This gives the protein CATYSGRSFAPGELFF.

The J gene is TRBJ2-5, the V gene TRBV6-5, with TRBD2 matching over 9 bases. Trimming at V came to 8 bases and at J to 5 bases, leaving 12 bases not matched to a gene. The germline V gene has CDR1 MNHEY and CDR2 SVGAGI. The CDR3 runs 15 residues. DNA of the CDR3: TGTGCCAGCTTCGGGGCGGGGGGGCCAGCGGAGACCCAGTACTTC. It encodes CASFGAGGPAETQYF.

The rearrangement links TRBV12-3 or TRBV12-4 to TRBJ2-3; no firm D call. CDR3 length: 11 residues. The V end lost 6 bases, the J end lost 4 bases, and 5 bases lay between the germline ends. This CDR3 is CASRGADTQYF. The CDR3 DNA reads TGTGCCAGCAGGGGCGCAGATACGCAGTATTTT.

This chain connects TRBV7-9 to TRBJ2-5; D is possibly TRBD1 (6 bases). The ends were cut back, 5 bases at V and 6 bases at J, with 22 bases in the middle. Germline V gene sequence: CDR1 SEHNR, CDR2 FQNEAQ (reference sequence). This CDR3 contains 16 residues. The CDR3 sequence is CASSPSLRDTGQTQYF. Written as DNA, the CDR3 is TGTGCCAGCAGCCCCTCACTTAGGGACACCGGCCAGACCCAGTACTTC. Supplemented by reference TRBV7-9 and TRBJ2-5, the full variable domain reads DTGVSQNPRHKITKRGQNVTFRCDPISEHNRLYWYRQTLGQGPEFLTYFQNEAQLEKSRLLSDRFSAERPKGSFSTLEIQRTEQGDSAMYLCASSPSLRDTGQTQYFGPGTRLLVL.

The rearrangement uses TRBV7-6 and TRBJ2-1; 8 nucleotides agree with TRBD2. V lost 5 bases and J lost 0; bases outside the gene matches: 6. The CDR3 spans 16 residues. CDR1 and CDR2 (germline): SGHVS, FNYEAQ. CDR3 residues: CASSPSSGSSYNEQFF. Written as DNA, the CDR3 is TGTGCCAGCAGCCCCAGCAGCGGGAGCTCCTACAATGAGCAGTTCTTC.

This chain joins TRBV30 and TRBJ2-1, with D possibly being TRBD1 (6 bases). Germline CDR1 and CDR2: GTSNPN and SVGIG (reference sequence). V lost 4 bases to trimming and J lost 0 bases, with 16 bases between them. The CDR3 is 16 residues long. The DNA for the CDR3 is TGTGCCTGGACTGGGGGCGACCGGAGCTCCTACAATGAGCAGTTCTTC. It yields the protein CAWTGGDRSSYNEQFF.

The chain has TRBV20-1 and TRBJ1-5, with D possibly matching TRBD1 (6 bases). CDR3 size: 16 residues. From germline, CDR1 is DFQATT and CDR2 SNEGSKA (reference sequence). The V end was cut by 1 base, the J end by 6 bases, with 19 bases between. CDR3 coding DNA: TGCAGTGCTAGAGGTGGGGCGGGACACCACGGTCAGCCCCAGCATTTT. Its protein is CSARGGAGHHGQPQHF.

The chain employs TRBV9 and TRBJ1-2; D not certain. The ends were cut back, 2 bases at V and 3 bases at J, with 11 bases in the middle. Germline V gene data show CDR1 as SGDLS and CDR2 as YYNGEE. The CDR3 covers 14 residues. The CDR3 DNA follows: TGTGCCAGCAGCGTGGAAATTGGGGACTATGGCTACACCTTC. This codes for CASSVEIGDYGYTF.

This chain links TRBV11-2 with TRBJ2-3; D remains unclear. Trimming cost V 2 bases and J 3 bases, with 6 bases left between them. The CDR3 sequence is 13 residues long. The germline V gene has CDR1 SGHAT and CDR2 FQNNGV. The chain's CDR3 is CASSLFTTDTQYF. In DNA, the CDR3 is TGTGCCAGCAGCTTATTTACGACAGATACGCAGTATTTT.

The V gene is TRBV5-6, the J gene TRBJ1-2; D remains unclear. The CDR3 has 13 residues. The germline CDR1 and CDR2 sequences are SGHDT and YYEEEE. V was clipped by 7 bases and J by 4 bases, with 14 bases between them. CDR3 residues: CASCSRHLYGYTF. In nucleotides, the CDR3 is TGTGCCAGCTGCTCGAGGCACCTCTATGGCTACACCTTC.

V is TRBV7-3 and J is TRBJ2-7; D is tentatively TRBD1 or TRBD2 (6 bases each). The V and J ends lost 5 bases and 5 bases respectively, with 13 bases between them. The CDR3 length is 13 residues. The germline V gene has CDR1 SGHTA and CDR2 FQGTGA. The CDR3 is CASSPAGGNEQYF. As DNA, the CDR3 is TGTGCCAGCAGCCCCGCCGGGGGCAACGAGCAGTACTTC.

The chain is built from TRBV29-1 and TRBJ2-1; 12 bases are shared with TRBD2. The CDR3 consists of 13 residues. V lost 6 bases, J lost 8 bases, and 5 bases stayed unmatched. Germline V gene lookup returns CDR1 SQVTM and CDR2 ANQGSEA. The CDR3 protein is CSVPSGRAHEQFF. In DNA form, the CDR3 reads TGCAGCGTCCCTAGCGGGAGGGCCCATGAGCAGTTCTTC.

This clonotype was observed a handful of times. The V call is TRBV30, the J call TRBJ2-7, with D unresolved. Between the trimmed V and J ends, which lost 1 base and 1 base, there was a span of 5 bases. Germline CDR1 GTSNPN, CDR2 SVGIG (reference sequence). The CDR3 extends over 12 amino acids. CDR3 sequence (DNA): TGTGCCTGGAGTGCCGGATCCTACGAGCAGTACTTC. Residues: CAWSAGSYEQYF.

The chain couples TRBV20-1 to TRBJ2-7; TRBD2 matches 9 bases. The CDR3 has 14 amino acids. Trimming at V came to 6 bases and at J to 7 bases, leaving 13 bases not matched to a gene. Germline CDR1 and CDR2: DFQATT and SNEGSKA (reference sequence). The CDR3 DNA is TGCAGTGCCCTTGCGGGGGGGATTGGGGGAGAGCAGTACTTC. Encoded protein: CSALAGGIGGEQYF.

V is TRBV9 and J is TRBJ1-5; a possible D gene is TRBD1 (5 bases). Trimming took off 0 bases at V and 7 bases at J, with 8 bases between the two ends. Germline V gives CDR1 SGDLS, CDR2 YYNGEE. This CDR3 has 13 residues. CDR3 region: CASSVAGGQPQHF. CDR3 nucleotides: TGTGCCAGCAGCGTAGCGGGGGGACAGCCCCAGCATTTT.

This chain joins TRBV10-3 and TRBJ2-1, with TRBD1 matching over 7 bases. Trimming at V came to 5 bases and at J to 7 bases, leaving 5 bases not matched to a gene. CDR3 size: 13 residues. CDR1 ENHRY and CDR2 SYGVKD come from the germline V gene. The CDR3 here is CAISNRGSNEQFF. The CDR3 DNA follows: TGTGCCATCAGTAACAGGGGCTCGAATGAGCAGTTCTTC.

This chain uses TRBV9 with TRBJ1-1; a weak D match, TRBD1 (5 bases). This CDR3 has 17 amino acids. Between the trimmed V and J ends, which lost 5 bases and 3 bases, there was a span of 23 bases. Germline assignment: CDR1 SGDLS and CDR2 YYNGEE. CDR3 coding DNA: TGTGCCAGCAGTACCTACAGGAACATCGACGGGGACACTGAAGCTTTCTTT. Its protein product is CASSTYRNIDGDTEAFF.

CDR3 nucleotides: TGTGCCAGCAGCCTGCGGGCCCAACCCCAAGAGACCCAGTACTTC. The encoded protein is CASSLRAQPQETQYF. The gene calls are TRBV7-9 and TRBJ2-5; TRBD2 is a possible D gene (5 bases). With 5 bases removed from V and 1 base from J, the gap between germline ends came to 14 bases. Germline V lookup: CDR1 SEHNR, CDR2 FQNEAQ (reference sequence). The CDR3 length is 15 residues.

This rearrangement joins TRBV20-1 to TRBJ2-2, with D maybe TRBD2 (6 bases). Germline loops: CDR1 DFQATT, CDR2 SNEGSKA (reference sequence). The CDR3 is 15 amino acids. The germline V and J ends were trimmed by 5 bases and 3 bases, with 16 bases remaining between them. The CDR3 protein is CSASRPGADTGELFF. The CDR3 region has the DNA TGCAGTGCTTCCCGACCGGGAGCAGACACCGGGGAGCTGTTTTTT.

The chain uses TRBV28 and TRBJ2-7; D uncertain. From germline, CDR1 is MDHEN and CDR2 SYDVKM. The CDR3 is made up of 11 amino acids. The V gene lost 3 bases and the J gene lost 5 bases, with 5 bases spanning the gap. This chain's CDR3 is CASSFRDEQYF. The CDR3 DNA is TGTGCCAGCAGTTTTAGGGACGAGCAGTACTTC.

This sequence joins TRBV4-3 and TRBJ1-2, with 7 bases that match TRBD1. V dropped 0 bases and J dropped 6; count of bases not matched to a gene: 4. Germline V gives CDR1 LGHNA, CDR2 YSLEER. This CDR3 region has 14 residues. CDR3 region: CASSQDRQGDGYTF. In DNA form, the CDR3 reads TGCGCCAGCAGCCAAGATCGACAGGGAGATGGCTACACCTTC.

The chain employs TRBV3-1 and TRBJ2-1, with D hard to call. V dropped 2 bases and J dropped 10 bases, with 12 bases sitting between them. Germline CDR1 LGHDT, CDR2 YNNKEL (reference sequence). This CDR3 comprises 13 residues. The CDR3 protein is CASSQPRHGEQFF. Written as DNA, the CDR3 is TGTGCCAGCAGCCAACCCCGCCACGGGGAGCAGTTCTTC.

The DNA for the CDR3 is TGCAGTGCTAGAGATATAGGAAAGCGGGAGAGCGGCGAGCAGTACTTC. Its protein product is CSARDIGKRESGEQYF. The genes are TRBV20-1 and TRBJ2-7, with 8 positions matching TRBD2. From germline, CDR1 is DFQATT and CDR2 SNEGSKA (reference sequence). The CDR3 runs to 16 residues. Trimming cost V 0 bases and J 6 bases; bases outside gene matches: 13.

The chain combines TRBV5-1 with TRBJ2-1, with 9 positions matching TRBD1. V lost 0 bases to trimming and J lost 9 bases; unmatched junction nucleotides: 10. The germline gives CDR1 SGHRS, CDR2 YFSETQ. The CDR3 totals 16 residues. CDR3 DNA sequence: TGCGCCAGCAGCTTGGCGATGGACAGGGGACGGAGTGAGCAGTTCTTC. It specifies CASSLAMDRGRSEQFF.